This TCR beta chain was recovered during a study of regulatory dendritic cells for organ transplantation. The study's findings and limits: The authors noted considerable between-person heterogeneity in alloreactive memory CD8+ cells. Resting memory CD8+ T cells held the most alloreactive clonotypes. Memory T cells were less diverse than naive, with memory CD8+ most oligoclonal.

Data came from immunoSEQ multiplex PCR; TCRdb stores just in-frame clones and leaves some out. The data show about 38,000 clones, over 80% seen once. FACS sorted CD4+ or CD8+ T cells into CD45RA+ naive and CD45RO+ memory. Note on this clone: The target antigen is unknown.

Trimming took off 5 bases at V and 5 bases at J, with 12 bases between the two ends. The CDR3 runs 13 residues. In germline, CDR1 is MGHRA, CDR2 YSYEKL. This clonotype was obtained from a human donor in good health. Sequenced: naive CD8+ T cells from blood. The subset is: CD45RA+ naive T cells. The rearrangement joins TRBV4-1 to TRBJ1-1; weak D call: TRBD1 (6 bases). The DNA for the CDR3 is TGCGCCAGCAGCTCCGGGGGGCGGACTGAAGCTTTCTTT. It yields the protein CASSSGGRTEAFF.